This T cell receptor (beta chain) was sequenced in a study of CD8 T cells in ankylosing spondylitis. Study-level results: In peripheral blood, disease-linked CD8+ clones occurred at relatively low frequencies. Significant enrichment of disease-linked clones was reportedly seen in matched ankylosing spondylitis synovial fluid. A motif of under 10 highly homologous TCR beta variants was seen as apparently characteristic of ankylosing spondylitis blood.

TCRdb passed the 5' RACE reads through MiXCR, listing each CDR3 protein once. The sample records a few hundred thousand distinct CDR3 sequences, 7.5% to 9% being singletons. This clonotype has ten or more counts. Its antigen remains unidentified. This CDR3 has 16 amino acids. CDR1 and CDR2 from the germline V gene are SGHTA and FQGNSA. V gave up 3 bases and J gave up 4 bases, with 16 bases separating them. Source material: blood, either unsorted or a sorted T cell fraction (not recorded which). The chain is built from TRBV7-2 and TRBJ1-5; D gene ambiguous. The sequence was obtained from a male donor with ankylosing spondylitis. The CDR3 loop reads CASSLVSVSENQPQHF. CDR3 nucleotide sequence: TGTGCCAGCAGCTTGGTCTCGGTTTCGGAAAATCAGCCCCAGCATTTT.